The sequence of this T cell receptor (beta chain) was determined in a study of post-analysis software for immune sequencing data. Germline CDR1 DFQATT, CDR2 SNEGSKA (reference sequence). The CDR3 extends over 17 amino acids. V lost 5 bases, J lost 4 bases, and 10 bases stayed unmatched. With respect to this clonotype: Antigen specificity is unknown.

Study outcomes and limitations: By F measure, samples from a shared preparation batch strongly co-clustered. TRBV5-6, TRBV5-1 and TRBV20-1 were among four to six TRBV segments more frequent in patients than controls.

Unique molecular identifiers were built into the TCR beta cDNA libraries. TCRdb re-analysed the PCR reads in MiXCR, keeping a single row per CDR3 protein. The repertoire holds more than 450,000 distinct CDR3 sequences, with 30% to 40% as singletons. The receptor was derived from a girl aged 2-17 years with multiple sclerosis. This chain uses TRBV20-1 with TRBJ2-1, with TRBD2 matching over 14 bases. Sequencing input: blood. CDR3 loop: CSARTSGGPLLYNEQFF. The CDR3 DNA reads TGCAGTGCTCGGACTAGCGGGGGGCCGCTGCTATACAATGAGCAGTTCTTC.